This TCR beta chain was captured in a study of blood T cell repertoires in COVID-19. Overall study: From the United States, Italy and Spain came samples of acute and convalescent COVID-19.

Trimming took off 4 bases at V and 1 base at J, with 14 bases between the two ends. CDR1 KGHSH and CDR2 LQKENI come from the germline V gene. The CDR3 is made up of 15 amino acids. Libraries were prepared by immunoSEQ multiplex PCR; TCRdb keeps only in-frame clonotypes and omits some of them. The sample has about 370,000 clones; approximately 87% are singletons. The V and J genes are TRBV18 and TRBJ2-7; D might be TRBD1 (5 bases). This receptor was identified in a woman aged 25 to 39 with COVID-19, enrolled during active disease. The sample consisted of peripheral blood. CDR3 DNA: TGTGCCAGCTCACAGGGGCAGGGTGGATCCTACGAGCAGTACTTC. Translated: CASSQGQGGSYEQYF. Full variable domain (outside the CDR3, taken from reference TRBV18 and TRBJ2-7): NAGVMQNPRHLVRRRGQEARLRCSPMKGHSHVYWYRQLPEEGLKFMVYLQKENIIDESGMPKERFSAEFPKEGPSILRIQQVVRGDSAAYFCASSQGQGGSYEQYFGPGTRLTVT.